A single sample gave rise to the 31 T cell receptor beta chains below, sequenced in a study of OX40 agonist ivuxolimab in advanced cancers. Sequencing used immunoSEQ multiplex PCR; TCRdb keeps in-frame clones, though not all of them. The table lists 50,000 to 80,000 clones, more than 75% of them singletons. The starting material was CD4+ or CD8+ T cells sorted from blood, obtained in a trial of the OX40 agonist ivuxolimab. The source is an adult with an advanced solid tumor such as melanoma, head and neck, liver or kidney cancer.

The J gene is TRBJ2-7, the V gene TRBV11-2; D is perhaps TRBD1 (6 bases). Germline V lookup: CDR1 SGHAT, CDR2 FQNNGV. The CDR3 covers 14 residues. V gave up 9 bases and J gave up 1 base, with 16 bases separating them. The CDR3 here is CASRTGQGSYEQYF. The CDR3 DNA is TGTGCCAGTAGAACAGGGCAGGGGTCCTACGAGCAGTACTTC.

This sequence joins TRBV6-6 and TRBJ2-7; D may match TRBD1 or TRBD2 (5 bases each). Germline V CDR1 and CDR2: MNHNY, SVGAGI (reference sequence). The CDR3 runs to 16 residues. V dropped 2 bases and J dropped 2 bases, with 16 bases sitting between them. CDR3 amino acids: CASSYRTRDGTYEQYF. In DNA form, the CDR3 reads TGTGCCAGCAGTTACCGTACCCGGGACGGGACCTACGAGCAGTACTTC.

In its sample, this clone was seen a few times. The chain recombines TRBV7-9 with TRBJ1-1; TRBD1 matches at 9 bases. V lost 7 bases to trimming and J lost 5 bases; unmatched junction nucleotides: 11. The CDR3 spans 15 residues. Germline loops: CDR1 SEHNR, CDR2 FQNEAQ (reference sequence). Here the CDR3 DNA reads TGTGCCAGCACGACACCGGGACAGGGAGGAACTGAAGCTTTCTTT. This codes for CASTTPGQGGTEAFF.

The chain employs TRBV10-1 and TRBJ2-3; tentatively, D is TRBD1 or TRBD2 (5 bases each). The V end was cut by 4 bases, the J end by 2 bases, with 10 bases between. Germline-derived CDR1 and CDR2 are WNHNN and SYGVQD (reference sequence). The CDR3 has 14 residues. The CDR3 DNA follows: TGCGCCAGCAGTGCTCGGGACCTCACAGATACGCAGTATTTT. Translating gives CASSARDLTDTQYF.

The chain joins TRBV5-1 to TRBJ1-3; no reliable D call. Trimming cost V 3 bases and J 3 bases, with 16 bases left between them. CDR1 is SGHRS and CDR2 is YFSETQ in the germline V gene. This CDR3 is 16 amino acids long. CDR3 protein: CASSYAGEGSGNTIYF. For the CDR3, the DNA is TGCGCCAGCAGCTACGCCGGGGAGGGAAGTGGAAACACCATATATTTT.

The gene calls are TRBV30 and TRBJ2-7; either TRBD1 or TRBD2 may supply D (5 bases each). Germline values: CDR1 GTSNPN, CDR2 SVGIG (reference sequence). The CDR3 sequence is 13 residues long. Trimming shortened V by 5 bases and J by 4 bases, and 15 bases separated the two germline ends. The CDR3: CAWAGTDLYEQYF. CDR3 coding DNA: TGTGCCTGGGCCGGGACGGACTTATACGAGCAGTACTTC.

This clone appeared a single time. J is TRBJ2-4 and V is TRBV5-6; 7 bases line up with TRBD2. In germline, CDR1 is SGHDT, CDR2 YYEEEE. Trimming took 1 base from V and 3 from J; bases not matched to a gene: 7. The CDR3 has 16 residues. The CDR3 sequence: CASSLIGGGSKNIQYF. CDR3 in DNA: TGTGCCAGCAGCTTGATTGGGGGAGGGAGCAAAAACATTCAGTACTTC. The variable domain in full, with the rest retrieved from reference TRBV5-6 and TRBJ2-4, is DAGVTQSPTHLIKTRGQQVTLRCSPKSGHDTVSWYQQALGQGPQFIFQYYEEEERQRGNFPDRFSGHQFPNYSSELNVNALLLGDSALYLCASSLIGGGSKNIQYFGAGTRLSVL.

The CDR3 coding sequence is TGTGCCAGCAGTTTAGTACAGGGTGACGAGCAGTACTTC. Its translation is CASSLVQGDEQYF. The rearrangement uses TRBV28 and TRBJ2-7, with D possibly matching TRBD1 (6 bases). Trimming took 2 bases from V and 5 from J, leaving 10 bases between them. Germline values: CDR1 MDHEN, CDR2 SYDVKM. This CDR3 is 13 amino acids long.

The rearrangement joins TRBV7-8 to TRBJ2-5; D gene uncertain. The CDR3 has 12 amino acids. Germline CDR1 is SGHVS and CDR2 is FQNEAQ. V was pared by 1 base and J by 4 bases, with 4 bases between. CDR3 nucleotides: TGTGCCAGCAGCTTAGTTGGAGAGACCCAGTACTTC. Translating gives CASSLVGETQYF.

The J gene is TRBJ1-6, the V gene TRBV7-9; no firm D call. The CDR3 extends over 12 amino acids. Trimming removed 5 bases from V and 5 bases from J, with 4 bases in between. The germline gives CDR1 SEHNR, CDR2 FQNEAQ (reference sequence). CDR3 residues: CASSLDNSPLHF. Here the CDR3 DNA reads TGTGCCAGCAGCCTGGATAATTCACCCCTCCACTTT.

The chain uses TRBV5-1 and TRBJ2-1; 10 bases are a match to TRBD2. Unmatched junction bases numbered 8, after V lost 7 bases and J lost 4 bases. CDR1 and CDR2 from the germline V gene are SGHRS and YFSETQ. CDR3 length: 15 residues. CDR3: CASAAASGRYNEQFF. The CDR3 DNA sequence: TGCGCCAGCGCCGCCGCTAGCGGGAGATACAATGAGCAGTTCTTC.

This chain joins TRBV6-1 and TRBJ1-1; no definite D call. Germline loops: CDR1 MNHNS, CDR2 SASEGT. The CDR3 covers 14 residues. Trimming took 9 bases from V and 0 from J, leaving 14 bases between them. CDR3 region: CASSLPQVNTEAFF. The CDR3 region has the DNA TGTGCCAGTTCATTACCTCAGGTGAACACTGAAGCTTTCTTT.

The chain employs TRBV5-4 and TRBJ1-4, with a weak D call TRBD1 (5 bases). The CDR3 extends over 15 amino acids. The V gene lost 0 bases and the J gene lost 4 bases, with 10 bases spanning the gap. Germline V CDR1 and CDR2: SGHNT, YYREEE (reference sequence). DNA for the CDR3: TGTGCCAGCAGCTTGGACCGGGGGGTTAATGAAAAACTGTTTTTT. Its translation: CASSLDRGVNEKLFF.

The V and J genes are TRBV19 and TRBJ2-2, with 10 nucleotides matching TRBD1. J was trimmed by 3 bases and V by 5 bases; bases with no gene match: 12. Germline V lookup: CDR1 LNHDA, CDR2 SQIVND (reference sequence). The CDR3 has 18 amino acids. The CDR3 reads CASSGRQGARLDTGELFF. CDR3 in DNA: TGTGCCAGTAGTGGACGACAGGGGGCGAGGTTGGACACCGGGGAGCTGTTTTTT.

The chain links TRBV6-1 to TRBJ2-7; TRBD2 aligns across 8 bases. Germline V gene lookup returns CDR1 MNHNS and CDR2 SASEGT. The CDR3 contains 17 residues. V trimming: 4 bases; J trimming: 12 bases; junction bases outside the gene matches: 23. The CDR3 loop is CASSGAGGEASLPRGYF. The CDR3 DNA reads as TGTGCCAGCAGTGGGGCCGGGGGGGAGGCATCCCTCCCCCGAGGGTACTTC.

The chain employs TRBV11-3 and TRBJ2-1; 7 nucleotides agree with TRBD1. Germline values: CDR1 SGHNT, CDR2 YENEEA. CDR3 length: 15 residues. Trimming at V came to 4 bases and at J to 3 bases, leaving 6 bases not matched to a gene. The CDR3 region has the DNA TGTGCCAGCAGCTCGAGGCGACAGGGCTACAATGAGCAGTTCTTC. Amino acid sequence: CASSSRRQGYNEQFF.

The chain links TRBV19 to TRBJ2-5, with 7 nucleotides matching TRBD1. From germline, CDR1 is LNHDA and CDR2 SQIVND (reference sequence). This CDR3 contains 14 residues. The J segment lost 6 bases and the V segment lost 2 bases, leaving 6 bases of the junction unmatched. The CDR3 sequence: CASSIRGGGKTQYF. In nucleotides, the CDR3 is TGTGCCAGTAGTATAAGAGGGGGCGGAAAGACCCAGTACTTC.

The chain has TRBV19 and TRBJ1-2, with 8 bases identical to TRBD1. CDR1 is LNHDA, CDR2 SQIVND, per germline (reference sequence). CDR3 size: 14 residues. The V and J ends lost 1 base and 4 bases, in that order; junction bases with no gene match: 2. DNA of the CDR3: TGTGCCAGTAGTATAGGACAGGGGAGCTATGGCTACACCTTC. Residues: CASSIGQGSYGYTF.

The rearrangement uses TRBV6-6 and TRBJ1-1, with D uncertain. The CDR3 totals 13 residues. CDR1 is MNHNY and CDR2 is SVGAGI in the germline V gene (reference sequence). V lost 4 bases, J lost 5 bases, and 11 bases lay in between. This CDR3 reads CASSSQTGTEAFF. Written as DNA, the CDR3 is TGTGCCAGCAGTTCACAGACGGGGACTGAAGCTTTCTTT.

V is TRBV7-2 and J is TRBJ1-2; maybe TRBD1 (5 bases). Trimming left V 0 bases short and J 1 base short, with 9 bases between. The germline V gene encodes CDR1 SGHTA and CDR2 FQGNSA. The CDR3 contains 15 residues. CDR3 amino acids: CASSLAEGLNYGYTF. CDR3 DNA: TGTGCCAGCAGCTTAGCGGAGGGACTTAACTATGGCTACACCTTC.

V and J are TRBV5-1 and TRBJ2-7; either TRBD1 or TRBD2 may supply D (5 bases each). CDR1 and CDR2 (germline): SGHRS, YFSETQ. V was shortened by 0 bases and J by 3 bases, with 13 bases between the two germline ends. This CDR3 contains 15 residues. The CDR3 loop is CASSLGTGTIYEQYF. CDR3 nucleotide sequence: TGCGCCAGCAGCTTGGGAACCGGGACCATCTACGAGCAGTACTTC.

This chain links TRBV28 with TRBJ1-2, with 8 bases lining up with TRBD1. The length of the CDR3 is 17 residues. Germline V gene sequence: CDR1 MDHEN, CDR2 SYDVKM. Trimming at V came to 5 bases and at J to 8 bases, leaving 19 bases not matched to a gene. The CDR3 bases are TGTGCCAGCAGTCCTCCGGGACAGGCTTTCATTTTCTGGGGCTACACCTTC. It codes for CASSPPGQAFIFWGYTF.

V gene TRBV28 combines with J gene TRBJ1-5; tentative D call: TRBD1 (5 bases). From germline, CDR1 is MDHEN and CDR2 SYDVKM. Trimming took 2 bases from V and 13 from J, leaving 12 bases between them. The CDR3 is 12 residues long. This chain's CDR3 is CASSLQGTQQHF. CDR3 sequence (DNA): TGTGCCAGCAGTTTACAGGGAACGCAGCAGCATTTT.

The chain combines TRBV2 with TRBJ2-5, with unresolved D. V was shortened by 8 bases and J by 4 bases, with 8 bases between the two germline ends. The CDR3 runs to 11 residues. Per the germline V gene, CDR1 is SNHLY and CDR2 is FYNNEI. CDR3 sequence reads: CASAWGETQYF. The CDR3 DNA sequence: TGTGCCAGCGCTTGGGGAGAGACCCAGTACTTC.

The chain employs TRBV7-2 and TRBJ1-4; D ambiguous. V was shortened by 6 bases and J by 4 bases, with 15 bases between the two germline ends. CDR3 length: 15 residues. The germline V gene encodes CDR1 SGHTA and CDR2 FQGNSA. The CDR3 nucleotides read TGTGCCAGCAGTCCCTCCCCGGGAGATAATGAAAAACTGTTTTTT. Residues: CASSPSPGDNEKLFF. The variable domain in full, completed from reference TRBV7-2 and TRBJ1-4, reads GAGVSQSPSNKVTEKGKDVELRCDPISGHTALYWYRQSLGQGLEFLIYFQGNSAPDKSGLPSDRFSAERTGGSVSTLTIQRTQQEDSAVYLCASSPSPGDNEKLFFGSGTQLSVL.

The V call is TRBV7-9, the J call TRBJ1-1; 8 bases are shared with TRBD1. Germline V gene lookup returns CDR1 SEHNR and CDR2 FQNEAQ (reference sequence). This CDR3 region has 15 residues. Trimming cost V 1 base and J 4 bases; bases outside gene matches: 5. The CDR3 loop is CASSLVGQGATEAFF. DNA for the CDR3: TGTGCCAGCAGCTTAGTCGGGCAGGGGGCCACTGAAGCTTTCTTT.

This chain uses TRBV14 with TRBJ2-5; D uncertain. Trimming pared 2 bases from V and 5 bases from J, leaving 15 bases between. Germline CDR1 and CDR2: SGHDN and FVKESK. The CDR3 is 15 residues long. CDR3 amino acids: CASSQLSETRETQYF. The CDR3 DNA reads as TGTGCCAGCAGCCAATTGTCGGAGACCCGCGAGACCCAGTACTTC.

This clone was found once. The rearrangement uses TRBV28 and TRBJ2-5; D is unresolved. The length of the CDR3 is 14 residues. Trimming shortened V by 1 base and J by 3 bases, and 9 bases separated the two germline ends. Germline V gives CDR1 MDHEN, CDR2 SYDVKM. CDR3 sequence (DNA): TGTGCCAGCAGTTTATCAGCGTTCGAAGAGACCCAGTACTTC. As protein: CASSLSAFEETQYF. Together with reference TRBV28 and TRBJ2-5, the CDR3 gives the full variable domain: DVKVTQSSRYLVKRTGEKVFLECVQDMDHENMFWYRQDPGLGLRLIYFSYDVKMKEKGDIPEGYSVSREKKERFSLILESASTNQTSMYLCASSLSAFEETQYFGPGTRLLVL.

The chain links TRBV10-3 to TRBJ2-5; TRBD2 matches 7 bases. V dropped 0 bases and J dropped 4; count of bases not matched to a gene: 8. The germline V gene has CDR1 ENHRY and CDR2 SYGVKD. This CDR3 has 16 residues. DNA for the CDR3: TGTGCCATCAGTGAGTCAAAGGAAAGGGAGGGAGAGACCCAGTACTTC. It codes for CAISESKEREGETQYF.

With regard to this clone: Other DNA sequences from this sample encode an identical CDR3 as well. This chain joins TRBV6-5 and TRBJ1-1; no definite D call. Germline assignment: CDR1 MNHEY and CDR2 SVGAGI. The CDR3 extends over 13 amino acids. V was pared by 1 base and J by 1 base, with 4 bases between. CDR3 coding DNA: TGTGCCAGCAGTTACTACGAGAACACTGAAGCTTTCTTT. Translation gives CASSYYENTEAFF.

Written as DNA, the CDR3 is TGTGCCACCGCCGGGGACAGGGGGAACACTGAAGCTTTCTTT. Translation: CATAGDRGNTEAFF. This chain links TRBV2 with TRBJ1-1, with 10 bases that match TRBD1. This CDR3 is built from 14 residues. Germline CDR1 reads SNHLY; CDR2 reads FYNNEI. The junction had 6 bases not matched to a gene; V was cut back by 10 bases and J by 1 base.